Listed below are T cell receptor beta chains from one sample, sequenced in a study of identical twins. MiXCR was run by TCRdb on the 5' RACE reads, yielding one entry per CDR3 protein. This table holds roughly 710,000 distinct CDR3 sequences, 5.5% to 7.5% found once. The sample consisted of naive T cells sorted from blood. Source of these receptors: a man aged 18 to 29 in good health. Both conserved end residues are part of each CDR3. The D gene is left open where the match is weak. The listing skips clone size in some rows; elsewhere it reads once, few, many or a size class.

J,D,size,V,CDR3,DNA
TRBJ2-5,.,few,TRBV9,CASSVASFAETQYF,TGTGCCAGCAGCGTAGCCAGTTTTGCGGAGACCCAGTACTTC
TRBJ1-4,.,few,TRBV5-6,CASSLRGTTNEKLFF,TGTGCCAGCAGCTTGCGGGGTACGACTAATGAAAAACTGTTTTTT
TRBJ2-5,.,many,TRBV24-1,CATSDFGRDRQETQYF,TGTGCCACCAGTGATTTCGGGAGGGACAGGCAAGAGACCCAGTACTTC
TRBJ2-5,.,many,TRBV6-5,CASSSEPRETQYF,TGTGCCAGCAGTTCGGAGCCACGAGAGACCCAGTACTTC
TRBJ2-3,TRBD1,many,TRBV5-5,CASSLGQGIGTDTQYF,TGTGCCAGCAGCTTGGGACAGGGGATTGGCACAGATACGCAGTATTTT
TRBJ2-1,.,many,TRBV12-3/TRBV12-4,CASSFAVGLYNEQFF,TGTGCCAGCAGTTTCGCAGTCGGGCTCTACAATGAGCAGTTCTTC
TRBJ2-1,.,once,TRBV30,CAWSPDSYNEQFF,TGTGCCTGGAGTCCCGACAGCTACAATGAGCAGTTCTTC
TRBJ1-5,TRBD1,few,TRBV7-9,CASSLYAGQASQPQHF,TGTGCCAGCAGCTTATACGCGGGACAGGCGAGTCAGCCCCAGCATTTT
TRBJ2-1,TRBD1,few,TRBV9,CASSVEGTGDNEQFF,TGTGCCAGCAGCGTAGAAGGGACAGGGGACAATGAGCAGTTCTTC
TRBJ2-1,TRBD1,.,TRBV20-1,CSARGGPPGTGSYNEQFF,TGCAGTGCTAGAGGGGGCCCTCCCGGGACAGGTAGCTACAATGAGCAGTTCTTC
TRBJ1-3,.,.,TRBV12-3/TRBV12-4,CASSGGAGNTIYF,TGTGCCAGCAGTGGGGGGGCCGGAAACACCATATATTTT
TRBJ2-3,.,many,TRBV29-1,CSVTGNGESGTDTQYF,TGCAGCGTAACAGGGAACGGGGAGTCGGGCACAGATACGCAGTATTTT
TRBJ1-1,.,.,TRBV30,CAWGRAEAFF,TGTGCCTGGGGTCGCGCCGAAGCTTTCTTT
TRBJ2-7,.,few,TRBV11-2,CASSPLWGYTLYEQYF,TGTGCCAGCAGCCCGTTGTGGGGGTACACCCTCTACGAGCAGTACTTC
TRBJ2-3,.,many,TRBV9,CASSVEGGTTGSDTQYF,TGTGCCAGCAGCGTAGAGGGGGGGACGACAGGGTCAGATACGCAGTATTTT
TRBJ2-6,.,.,TRBV5-3,CASSLGPWSGGANVLTF,TGTGCCAGCAGCTTGGGCCCTTGGTCAGGTGGGGCCAACGTCCTGACTTTC
TRBJ1-5,TRBD1,many,TRBV20-1,CSASPGGIQPQHF,TGCAGTGCTAGCCCAGGGGGCATTCAGCCCCAGCATTTT
TRBJ2-3,TRBD2,few,TRBV7-6,CASSQPGTSGKDTQYF,TGTGCCAGCAGCCAACCTGGGACTAGCGGGAAAGATACGCAGTATTTT
TRBJ1-3,.,.,TRBV4-3,CASSQATQDLHSGNTIYF,TGCGCCAGCAGCCAAGCGACACAGGATCTACACTCTGGAAACACCATATATTTT
TRBJ2-1,TRBD2,.,TRBV29-1,CSVDRTSGPYNEQFF,TGCAGCGTTGACCGGACTAGCGGGCCTTACAATGAGCAGTTCTTC